These T cell receptor beta chains were read from a single sample in a study of blood T cell repertoires in COVID-19. Profiled with immunoSEQ multiplex PCR; TCRdb holds only in-frame clones, not every one. The data contain around 210,000 clones, roughly 85% of them singletons. The sample taken for sequencing was peripheral blood. These receptors all come from a man aged 45-60 years with COVID-19, enrolled during active disease. CDR3s include the opening cysteine and the closing phenylalanine or tryptophan. Each record gives: D gene, J gene, V gene, clone size, CDR3 protein, CDR3 DNA. D genes are given only for firm matches. Size is omitted from some rows. Given values are once, few, many or a class for expanded clones.

. | TRBJ1-1 | TRBV29-1 | once | CSEDRSGAFF | TGCAGCGAAGACCGCAGCGGGGCTTTCTTT
. | TRBJ2-1 | TRBV18 | . | CASSPRLDNEQFF | TGTGCCAGCTCACCACGGCTCGACAATGAGCAGTTCTTC
. | TRBJ1-6 | TRBV7-8 | . | CASSFESSYNSPLHF | TGTGCCAGCAGCTTCGAGAGCTCCTATAATTCACCCCTCCACTTT
. | TRBJ2-5 | TRBV6-5 | . | CGGGVGVGETQYF | TGTGGAGGAGGGGTGGGGGTCGGGGAGACCCAGTACTTC
. | TRBJ2-1 | TRBV9 | . | CASSLGRGLLSYNEQFF | TGTGCCAGCAGCCTAGGGCGAGGGCTCCTCTCCTACAATGAGCAGTTCTTC
. | TRBJ2-7 | TRBV6-2/TRBV6-3 | . | CASSQNRYEQYF | TGTGCCAGCAGTCAGAACAGATACGAGCAGTACTTC
. | TRBJ1-6 | TRBV4-1 | . | CASSQDRGNSPLHF | TGCGCCAGCAGCCAAGACAGGGGTAATTCACCCCTCCACTTT
. | TRBJ2-7 | TRBV27 | . | CASSSGLGAYEQYF | TGTGCCAGCAGTTCAGGACTCGGGGCCTACGAGCAGTACTTC
TRBD2 | TRBJ2-1 | TRBV4-2 | . | CASSQGLAGMNEQFF | TGTGCCAGCAGCCAAGGATTAGCGGGGATGAATGAGCAGTTCTTC
. | TRBJ2-3 | TRBV9 | . | CASSPRSPGTDTQYF | TGTGCCAGCAGCCCCCGTAGCCCCGGCACAGATACGCAGTATTTT
. | TRBJ2-3 | TRBV19 | . | CASSIAGDRYF | TGTGCCAGTAGTATAGCGGGAGATAGGTATTTT
. | TRBJ1-4 | TRBV4-1 | . | CASSPTRGGLEKLFF | TGCGCCAGCAGCCCAACCAGGGGAGGGCTTGAAAAACTGTTTTTT
. | TRBJ1-6 | TRBV18 | . | CASSPNGVINSPLHF | TGTGCCAGCTCACCCAACGGGGTCATCAATTCACCCCTCCACTTT
. | TRBJ1-2 | TRBV12-3/TRBV12-4 | . | CASSFRRERGYTF | TGTGCCAGCAGTTTCAGACGGGAACGAGGCTACACCTTC
. | TRBJ2-7 | TRBV28 | . | CASSSNYEQYF | TGTGCCAGCAGTTCCAACTACGAGCAGTACTTC
. | TRBJ1-2 | TRBV6-1 | . | CASSDLYGYTF | TGTGCCAGCAGTGACCTATATGGCTACACCTTC
. | TRBJ2-7 | TRBV2 | many | CASSEEAGIHEQYF | TGTGCCAGCAGTGAAGAGGCAGGGATCCACGAGCAGTACTTC
TRBD1 | TRBJ2-5 | TRBV28 | . | CASSSVGGTGVWTQYF | TGTGCCAGCAGTTCAGTTGGGGGGACAGGGGTCTGGACCCAGTACTTC
. | TRBJ1-4 | TRBV6-1 | . | CASSDTRGGEKLFF | TGTGCCAGCAGTGATACGAGGGGGGGGGAAAAACTGTTTTTT
TRBD2 | TRBJ2-1 | TRBV10-3 | . | CAIRSSGGTWNEQFF | TGTGCCATCAGATCTAGCGGGGGGACTTGGAATGAGCAGTTCTTC
. | TRBJ1-5 | TRBV6-5 | . | CASSPDWGDQPQHF | TGTGCCAGCAGCCCAGATTGGGGGGATCAGCCCCAGCATTTT
TRBD2 | TRBJ2-7 | TRBV9 | . | CASSDTSGGYEQYF | TGTGCCAGCAGCGACACTAGCGGGGGGTACGAGCAGTACTTC
TRBD1 | TRBJ1-2 | TRBV28 | . | CASSFHRDREVYTF | TGTGCCAGCAGTTTTCACCGGGACAGGGAAGTCTACACCTTC
. | TRBJ1-5 | TRBV7-2 | . | CASSYPGGGQPQHF | TGTGCCAGCAGCTACCCGGGGGGTGGACAGCCCCAGCATTTT
. | TRBJ1-2 | TRBV2 | . | CASSVAGTSYGYTF | TGTGCCAGCAGTGTAGCCGGGACAAGCTATGGCTACACCTTC
. | TRBJ1-6 | TRBV2 | . | CASSRGDNSPLHF | TGTGCCAGCAGCCGGGGAGATAATTCACCCCTCCACTTT
TRBD1 | TRBJ1-2 | TRBV5-5 | . | CASSIEGQNYGYTF | TGTGCCAGCAGCATAGAGGGACAGAACTATGGCTACACCTTC
. | TRBJ2-5 | TRBV5-1 | . | CASSSGRSGLEETQYF | TGCGCCAGCAGCTCTGGCCGATCAGGGTTAGAAGAGACCCAGTACTTC
. | TRBJ1-1 | TRBV5-3 | . | CARSLGPGMGEAFF | TGTGCCAGAAGCTTGGGTCCAGGGATGGGTGAAGCTTTCTTT
. | TRBJ2-3 | TRBV19 | once | CASSPSTDTQYF | TGTGCCAGCTCCCCTAGCACAGATACGCAGTATTTT
TRBD2 | TRBJ2-1 | TRBV2 | once | CASSELAGAFGGEQFF | TGTGCCAGCAGTGAACTAGCGGGGGCCTTCGGGGGTGAGCAGTTCTTC
TRBD2 | TRBJ2-3 | TRBV9 | . | CASRQGLAGGTDTQYF | TGTGCCAGCAGGCAAGGACTAGCGGGGGGAACAGATACGCAGTATTTT
TRBD1 | TRBJ1-1 | TRBV7-9 | . | CASSLARQGLITEAFF | TGTGCCAGCAGCTTAGCCCGACAGGGGTTGATCACTGAAGCTTTCTTT
TRBD1 | TRBJ1-2 | TRBV25-1 | . | CASSTTGGRGYTF | TGTGCCAGCAGTACCACAGGGGGGAGAGGCTACACCTTC
. | TRBJ1-1 | TRBV18 | . | CASSYRVDTLEAFF | TGTGCCAGCTCATACCGCGTGGACACCCTTGAAGCTTTCTTT
. | TRBJ1-3 | TRBV2 | . | CASSLMILGTGNTIYF | TGTGCCAGCAGTTTAATGATTCTGGGCACTGGAAACACCATATATTTT